What follows are 28 T cell receptor beta chains derived from one specimen sequenced in a study of T cell responses to AZD1222 COVID-19 vaccine. The protocol was immunoSEQ multiplex PCR, while the TCRdb copy is restricted to in-frame clones and leaves out a portion. The sample contains roughly 60,000 clones, 60% to 85% of which appear only once. The input for sequencing was peripheral blood, taken 28 days after the second AZD1222 dose. All receptors derive from an adult who received the AZD1222 COVID-19 vaccine.

V and J are TRBV30 and TRBJ2-4; a possible D gene is TRBD1 (5 bases). Trimming pared 0 bases from V and 0 bases from J, leaving 12 bases between. The CDR3 consists of 16 residues. Germline V gene lookup returns CDR1 GTSNPN and CDR2 SVGIG (reference sequence). The CDR3 region is CAWSVSDSLAKNIQYF. The DNA for the CDR3 is TGTGCCTGGAGTGTTTCAGACAGTCTAGCCAAAAACATTCAGTACTTC. Supplemented by reference TRBV30 and TRBJ2-4, the full variable domain reads SQTIHQWPATLVQPVGSPLSLECTVEGTSNPNLYWYRQAAGRGLQLLFYSVGIGQISSEVPQNLSASRPQDRQFILSSKKLLLSDSGFYLCAWSVSDSLAKNIQYFGAGTRLSVL.

The chain links TRBV11-3 to TRBJ2-2, with D hard to call. Germline V gene sequence: CDR1 SGHNT, CDR2 YENEEA. Trimming removed 0 bases from V and 1 base from J, with 6 bases in between. The CDR3 length is 15 residues. CDR3 nucleotides: TGTGCCAGCAGCTTAGATTCGGTGAACACCGGGGAGCTGTTTTTT. Translated, it gives CASSLDSVNTGELFF.

The chain uses TRBV6-5 and TRBJ1-3; 7 nucleotides match TRBD1. V was pared by 6 bases and J by 4 bases, with 9 bases of the junction left unmatched. Germline assignment: CDR1 MNHEY and CDR2 SVGAGI. The CDR3 has 15 amino acids. This chain's CDR3 is CASRPSGGQGNTIYF. The CDR3 nucleotides are TGTGCCAGCAGGCCCTCAGGGGGGCAAGGAAACACCATATATTTT.

The genes are TRBV11-3 and TRBJ2-6, with D perhaps matching TRBD2 (7 bases). The CDR3 extends over 16 amino acids. Between the trimmed V and J ends, which lost 3 bases and 1 base, there was a span of 10 bases. Germline CDR1 reads SGHNT; CDR2 reads YENEEA. The CDR3, as DNA: TGTGCCAGCAGCTTGGGAGGGGGATCTGGGGCCAACGTCCTGACTTTC. This translates into CASSLGGGSGANVLTF.

V gene TRBV28 combines with J gene TRBJ1-5; weak D call: TRBD1 (5 bases). The CDR3 sequence is 15 residues long. Germline values: CDR1 MDHEN, CDR2 SYDVKM. V lost 3 bases and J lost 0, with 9 bases in between. The CDR3 DNA reads TGTGCCAGCAGTTTGGATAGGGGTAGCAATCAGCCCCAGCATTTT. Amino acids: CASSLDRGSNQPQHF.

V gene TRBV6-5 combines with J gene TRBJ2-7, with D maybe TRBD2 (7 bases). The V gene's germline CDR1 is MNHEY and CDR2 SVGAGI. This CDR3 contains 12 residues. With 5 bases removed from V and 5 bases from J, the gap between germline ends came to 10 bases. The CDR3 nucleotides are TGTGCCAGCAGTAGAGGGGGGGACGAGCAGTACTTC. Translated: CASSRGGDEQYF.

This sequence joins TRBV10-3 and TRBJ1-3; the D is unclear. V lost 0 bases, J lost 0 bases, and 12 bases lay in between. Germline V CDR1 and CDR2: ENHRY, SYGVKD. The CDR3 has 17 residues. CDR3: CAISESVGKRSGNTIYF. The CDR3 region has the DNA TGTGCCATCAGTGAGTCTGTGGGGAAACGCTCTGGAAACACCATATATTTT.

The chain recombines TRBV12-5 with TRBJ2-1, with D possibly matching TRBD2 (7 bases). V shed 0 bases and J shed 10 bases, with 13 bases lying between them. CDR3 length equals 14 residues. Germline assignment: CDR1 LGHNT and CDR2 FRNRAP. CDR3 nucleotide sequence: TGTGCTAGTGGTTTGGTATTCCGGGGGGCCGAGCAGTTCTTC. Translated: CASGLVFRGAEQFF.

The gene calls are TRBV10-3 and TRBJ1-2; D may be TRBD1 (5 bases). This CDR3 is built from 15 residues. Germline CDR1 ENHRY, CDR2 SYGVKD. The V end was cut by 3 bases, the J end by 4 bases, with 15 bases between. DNA for the CDR3: TGTGCCATCAGTGATGGAGGGACCTTGGGCTATGGCTACACCTTC. Translation: CAISDGGTLGYGYTF.

The chain recombines TRBV6-5 with TRBJ1-5, with D unclear. The germline V gene has CDR1 MNHEY and CDR2 SVGAGI. The CDR3 contains 15 residues. Trimming took off 3 bases at V and 3 bases at J, with 12 bases between the two ends. Here the CDR3 reads CASSYGSGLNQPQHF. CDR3 sequence (DNA): TGTGCCAGCAGTTATGGGTCCGGGCTCAATCAGCCCCAGCATTTT.

The CDR3 DNA follows: TGTGCCAGCAGCGTAGTCCCGAACACTGAAGCTTTCTTT. Translation: CASSVVPNTEAFF. The genes are TRBV9 and TRBJ1-1; no clear D gene. Trimming took 0 bases from V and 1 from J, leaving 4 bases between them. This CDR3 comprises 13 residues. CDR1 and CDR2 (germline): SGDLS, YYNGEE.

This clone appeared a single time. The chain combines TRBV6-2 or TRBV6-3 with TRBJ2-7; D might be TRBD2 (5 bases). The CDR3 runs 15 residues. Germline V gene sequence: CDR1 MNHEY, CDR2 SVGEGT. Trimming took off 2 bases at V and 0 bases at J, with 11 bases between the two ends. Written as DNA, the CDR3 is TGTGCCAGCAGTTACGAGGACTCGAGCTCCTACGAGCAGTACTTC. As protein: CASSYEDSSSYEQYF.

The J gene is TRBJ1-5, the V gene TRBV5-6; 7 bases are shared with TRBD1. J lost 7 bases, V lost 6 bases, and 7 bases had no gene match. Per the germline V gene, CDR1 is SGHDT and CDR2 is YYEEEE. The CDR3 loop spans 13 amino acids. CDR3 bases: TGTGCCAGCAATCGACAGGGACAGCAGCCCCAGCATTTT. Translating it yields CASNRQGQQPQHF.

V and J are TRBV7-6 and TRBJ2-1; D gene unclear. The germline V and J ends were trimmed by 1 base and 10 bases, with 8 bases remaining between them. The germline gives CDR1 SGHVS, CDR2 FNYEAQ. The CDR3 is 12 residues long. This CDR3 reads CASSLVEGEQFF. CDR3 DNA: TGTGCCAGCAGCTTAGTCGAAGGGGAGCAGTTCTTC.

This clone has just a few counts. The rearrangement links TRBV6-6 to TRBJ1-6; D is unresolved. The V and J ends lost 10 bases and 4 bases respectively, with 14 bases between them. The CDR3 has 14 amino acids. Germline-derived CDR1 and CDR2 are MNHNY and SVGAGI (reference sequence). The CDR3 DNA sequence: TGTGCCATCACTCAATTATTTTATAATTCACCCCTCCACTTT. Its translation: CAITQLFYNSPLHF.

This clone was recorded a few times. The V call is TRBV7-2, the J call TRBJ1-4; possible D gene TRBD1, 6 bases. CDR3 length: 16 residues. V was trimmed by 4 bases and J by 0 bases, leaving 12 bases between them. Per the germline V gene, CDR1 is SGHTA and CDR2 is FQGNSA. For the CDR3, the DNA is TGTGCCAGCAGCTACTTCCCAGGGGCAACTAATGAAAAACTGTTTTTT. It specifies CASSYFPGATNEKLFF. The whole variable domain, filled in from reference TRBV7-2 and TRBJ1-4, reads GAGVSQSPSNKVTEKGKDVELRCDPISGHTALYWYRQSLGQGLEFLIYFQGNSAPDKSGLPSDRFSAERTGGSVSTLTIQRTQQEDSAVYLCASSYFPGATNEKLFFGSGTQLSVL.

V and J are TRBV7-9 and TRBJ1-1; possibly TRBD1 for D (5 bases). V dropped 1 base and J dropped 4 bases, with 25 bases sitting between them. The length of the CDR3 is 19 residues. Germline V lookup: CDR1 SEHNR, CDR2 FQNEAQ (reference sequence). CDR3 protein: CASSLGLPGQGRGFTEAFF. For the CDR3, the DNA is TGTGCCAGCAGCTTAGGGCTTCCGGGCCAAGGGAGGGGATTCACTGAAGCTTTCTTT.

This clone appeared a few times. This chain links TRBV5-1 with TRBJ2-5, with a weak D call TRBD2 (5 bases). This CDR3 contains 15 residues. The V gene lost 4 bases and the J gene lost 4 bases, with 17 bases spanning the gap. Germline CDR1 SGHRS, CDR2 YFSETQ. CDR3 region: CASSVANGEGETQYF. CDR3 nucleotide sequence: TGCGCCAGCAGCGTGGCGAACGGGGAAGGAGAGACCCAGTACTTC. The full variable domain, completed using reference TRBV5-1 and TRBJ2-5, is KAGVTQTPRYLIKTRGQQVTLSCSPISGHRSVSWYQQTPGQGLQFLFEYFSETQRNKGNFPGRFSGRQFSNSRSEMNVSTLELGDSALYLCASSVANGEGETQYFGPGTRLLVL.

The V and J genes are TRBV28 and TRBJ2-7; TRBD1 aligns across 8 bases. After removal of 5 bases from V and 6 bases from J, the junction contained 6 bases not matched to a gene. Germline CDR1 is MDHEN and CDR2 is SYDVKM. CDR3 length: 13 amino acids. The CDR3, as DNA: TGTGCCAGCAGTGGAGGACAGGGTTCCGAGCAGTACTTC. It encodes CASSGGQGSEQYF.

The table lists this clone with a few counts. The chain employs TRBV5-5 and TRBJ1-3; D gene ambiguous. V was cut by 2 bases and J by 7 bases, with 7 bases left in between. The CDR3 covers 12 residues. Germline-derived CDR1 and CDR2 are SGHKS and YYEKEE (reference sequence). CDR3 amino acids: CASSLGGNTIYF. The CDR3 DNA reads as TGTGCCAGCAGCTTAGGTGGGAACACCATATATTTT.

The chain uses TRBV6-9 and TRBJ2-1; D is unclear. Trimming took 0 bases from V and 2 from J, leaving 11 bases between them. Germline assignment: CDR1 MNHGY and CDR2 SVAAGI. This CDR3 contains 16 residues. The CDR3 sequence: CASSYSTDTTYNEQFF. CDR3 DNA sequence: TGTGCCAGCAGTTATTCCACTGATACCACCTACAATGAGCAGTTCTTC.

The chain has TRBV6-2 or TRBV6-3 and TRBJ2-1; the D gene is possibly TRBD2 (5 bases). V lost 6 bases and J lost 5, with 11 bases in between. This CDR3 has 13 amino acids. In germline, CDR1 is MNHEY, CDR2 SVGEGT. The CDR3 region is CASRPTGNNEQFF. Written as DNA, the CDR3 is TGTGCCAGCAGACCTACGGGGAACAATGAGCAGTTCTTC.

This clone has only a few counts. This rearrangement joins TRBV4-1 to TRBJ1-4; D uncertain. In germline, CDR1 is MGHRA, CDR2 YSYEKL. V lost 1 base and J 4 bases, leaving 19 bases between the germline ends. There are 18 residues in the CDR3. In nucleotides, the CDR3 is TGCGCCAGCAGCCAAGTCATTGGAAGAACCTACGTTAATGAAAAACTGTTTTTT. Amino acid sequence: CASSQVIGRTYVNEKLFF.

This chain uses TRBV28 with TRBJ2-7; possibly TRBD1 for D (6 bases). Germline CDR1 is MDHEN and CDR2 is SYDVKM. The V gene lost 3 bases and the J gene lost 2 bases, with 23 bases spanning the gap. This CDR3 spans 18 amino acids. In DNA form, the CDR3 reads TGTGCCAGCAGTTTTATCCCTCTCGGACAGTGGGTAGCCTACGAGCAGTACTTC. It encodes CASSFIPLGQWVAYEQYF.

The chain carries TRBV4-2 and TRBJ1-6, with unresolved D. This CDR3 region has 17 residues. Germline CDR1 LGHNA, CDR2 YNFKEQ. Between the trimmed V and J ends, which lost 0 bases and 6 bases, there was a span of 15 bases. The CDR3 nucleotides read TGTGCCAGCAGCCAAGATCTGCAAGGACGGCCTAATTCACCCCTCCACTTT. Translation gives CASSQDLQGRPNSPLHF.

J is TRBJ2-3 and V is TRBV7-3; D tentatively reads TRBD1 or TRBD2 (5 bases each). V lost 9 bases and J lost 3, with 22 bases in between. CDR1 is SGHTA and CDR2 is FQGTGA in the germline V gene. CDR3 size: 16 residues. CDR3 in DNA: TGTGCCAGTTCGAACGGGGCGTCGGTAGGGACAGATACGCAGTATTTT. Protein: CASSNGASVGTDTQYF.

This chain joins TRBV7-9 and TRBJ2-3; unclear D gene. The CDR3 sequence is 13 residues long. The germline V gene has CDR1 SEHNR and CDR2 FQNEAQ (reference sequence). Trimming left V 3 bases short and J 1 base short, with 5 bases between. CDR3 coding DNA: TGTGCCAGCAGCTTGTCCCGCACAGATACGCAGTATTTT. Translation gives CASSLSRTDTQYF.

This chain connects TRBV24-1 to TRBJ2-7, with D possibly being TRBD1 (6 bases). Deletions cut 3 bases from V and 5 bases from J, with 16 bases between. The germline V gene encodes CDR1 KGHDR and CDR2 SFDVKD. CDR3 size: 15 residues. The CDR3 loop is CATSDGAGVKNEQYF. Written as DNA, the CDR3 is TGTGCCACCAGTGATGGGGCAGGGGTAAAGAACGAGCAGTACTTC.